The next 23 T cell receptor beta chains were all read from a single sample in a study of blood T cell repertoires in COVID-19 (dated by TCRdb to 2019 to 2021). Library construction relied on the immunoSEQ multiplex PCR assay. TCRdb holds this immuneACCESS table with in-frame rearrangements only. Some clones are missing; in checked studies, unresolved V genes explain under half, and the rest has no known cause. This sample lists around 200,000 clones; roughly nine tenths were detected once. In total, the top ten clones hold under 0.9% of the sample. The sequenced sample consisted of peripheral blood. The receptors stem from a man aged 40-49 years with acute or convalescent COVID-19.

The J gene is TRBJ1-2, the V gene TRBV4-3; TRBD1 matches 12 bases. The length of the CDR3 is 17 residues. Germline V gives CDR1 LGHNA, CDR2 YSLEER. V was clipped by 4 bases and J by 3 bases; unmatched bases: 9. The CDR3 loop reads CASSRFPGQGAYYGYTF. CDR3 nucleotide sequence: TGCGCCAGCAGCCGGTTCCCGGGACAGGGGGCATACTATGGCTACACCTTC.

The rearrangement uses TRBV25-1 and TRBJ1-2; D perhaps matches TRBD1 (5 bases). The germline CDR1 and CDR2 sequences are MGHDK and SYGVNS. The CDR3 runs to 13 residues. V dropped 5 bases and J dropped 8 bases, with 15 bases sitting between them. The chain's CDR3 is CASSPPGLYGYTF. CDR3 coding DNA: TGTGCCAGCAGTCCCCCAGGGTTGTACGGCTACACCTTC.

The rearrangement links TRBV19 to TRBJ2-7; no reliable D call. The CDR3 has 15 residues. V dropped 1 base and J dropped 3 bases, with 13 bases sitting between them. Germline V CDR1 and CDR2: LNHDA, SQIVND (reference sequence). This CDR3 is CASSIAYDILYEQYF. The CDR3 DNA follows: TGTGCCAGTAGTATAGCCTACGACATCCTCTACGAGCAGTACTTC.

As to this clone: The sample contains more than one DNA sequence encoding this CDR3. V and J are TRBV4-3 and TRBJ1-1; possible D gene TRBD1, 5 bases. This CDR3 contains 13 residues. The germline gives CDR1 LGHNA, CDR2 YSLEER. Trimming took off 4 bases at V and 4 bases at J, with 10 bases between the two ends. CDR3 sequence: CASSPRVATEAFF. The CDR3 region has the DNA TGCGCCAGCAGCCCCAGGGTAGCCACTGAAGCTTTCTTT.

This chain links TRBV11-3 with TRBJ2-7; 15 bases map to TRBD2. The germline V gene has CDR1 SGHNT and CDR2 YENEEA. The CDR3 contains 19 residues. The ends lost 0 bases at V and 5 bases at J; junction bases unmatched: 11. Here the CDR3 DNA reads TGTGCCAGCAGCTTAGATCCCGGGACTAGCGGGAGGACAGACAACGAGCAGTACTTC. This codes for CASSLDPGTSGRTDNEQYF.

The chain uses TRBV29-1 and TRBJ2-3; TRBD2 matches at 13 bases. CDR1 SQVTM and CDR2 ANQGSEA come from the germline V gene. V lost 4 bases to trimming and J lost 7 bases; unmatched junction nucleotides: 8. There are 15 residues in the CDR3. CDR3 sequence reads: CSVAPGTSGANTQYF. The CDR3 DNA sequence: TGCAGCGTTGCCCCCGGGACTAGCGGGGCCAATACGCAGTATTTT.

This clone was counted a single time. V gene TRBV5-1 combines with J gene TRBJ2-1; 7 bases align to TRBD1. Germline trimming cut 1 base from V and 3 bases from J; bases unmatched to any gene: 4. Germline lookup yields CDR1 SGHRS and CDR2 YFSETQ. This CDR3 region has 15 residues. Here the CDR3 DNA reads TGCGCCAGCAGCTTGATGCCAGGGGGCTACAATGAGCAGTTCTTC. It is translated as CASSLMPGGYNEQFF.

The CDR3: CASTGVGYTEAFF. The CDR3 bases are TGTGCCAGCACCGGGGTAGGGTACACTGAAGCTTTCTTT. The rearrangement links TRBV27 to TRBJ1-1; D is uncertain. This CDR3 is built from 13 residues. CDR1 MNHEY and CDR2 SMNVEV come from the germline V gene (reference sequence). V was shortened by 7 bases and J by 3 bases, with 12 bases between the two germline ends.

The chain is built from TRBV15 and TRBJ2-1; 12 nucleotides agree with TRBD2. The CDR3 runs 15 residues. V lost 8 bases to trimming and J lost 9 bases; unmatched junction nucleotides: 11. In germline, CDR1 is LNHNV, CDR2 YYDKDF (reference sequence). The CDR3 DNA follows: TGTGCCACCGGGCGACTAGCGGGAGTTAAGGGTGAGCAGTTCTTC. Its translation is CATGRLAGVKGEQFF.

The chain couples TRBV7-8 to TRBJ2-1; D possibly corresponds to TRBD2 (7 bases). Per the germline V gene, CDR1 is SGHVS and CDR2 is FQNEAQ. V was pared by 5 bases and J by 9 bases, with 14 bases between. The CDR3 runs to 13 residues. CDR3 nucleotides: TGTGCCAGCAGCACGCACAGGGAGGGTGAGCAGTTCTTC. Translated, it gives CASSTHREGEQFF.

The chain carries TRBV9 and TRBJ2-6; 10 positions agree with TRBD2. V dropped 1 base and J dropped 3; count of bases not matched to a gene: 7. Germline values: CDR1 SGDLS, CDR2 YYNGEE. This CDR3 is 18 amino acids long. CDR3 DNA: TGTGCCAGCAGCGTAAAATTAGCGGGAGGCGGTGGGGCCAACGTCCTGACTTTC. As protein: CASSVKLAGGGGANVLTF.

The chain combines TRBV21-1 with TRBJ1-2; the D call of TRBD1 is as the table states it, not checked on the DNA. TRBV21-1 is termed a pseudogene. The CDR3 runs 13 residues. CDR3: CASSDCRVGGYTF. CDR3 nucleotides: TGTGCCAGCAGCGACTGCAGGGTAGGTGGCTACACCTTC.

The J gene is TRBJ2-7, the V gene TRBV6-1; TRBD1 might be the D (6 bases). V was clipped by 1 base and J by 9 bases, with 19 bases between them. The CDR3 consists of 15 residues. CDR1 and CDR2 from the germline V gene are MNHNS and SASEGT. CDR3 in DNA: TGTGCCAGCAGTGAAGGCACCGGGACCCAAGGGGGGCAGTACTTC. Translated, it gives CASSEGTGTQGGQYF.

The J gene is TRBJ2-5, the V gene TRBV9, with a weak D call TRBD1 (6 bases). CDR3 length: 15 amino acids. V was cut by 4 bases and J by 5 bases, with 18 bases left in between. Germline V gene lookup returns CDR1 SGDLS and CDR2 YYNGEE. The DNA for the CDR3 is TGTGCCAGCAGCTTTAGTGAGGGGGTTTGGGAGACCCAGTACTTC. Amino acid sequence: CASSFSEGVWETQYF.

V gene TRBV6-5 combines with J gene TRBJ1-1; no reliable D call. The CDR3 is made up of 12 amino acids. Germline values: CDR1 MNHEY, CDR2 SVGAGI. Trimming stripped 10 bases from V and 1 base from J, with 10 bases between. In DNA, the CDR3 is TGTGCCACCGAGGCCCCGAACACTGAAGCTTTCTTT. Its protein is CATEAPNTEAFF.

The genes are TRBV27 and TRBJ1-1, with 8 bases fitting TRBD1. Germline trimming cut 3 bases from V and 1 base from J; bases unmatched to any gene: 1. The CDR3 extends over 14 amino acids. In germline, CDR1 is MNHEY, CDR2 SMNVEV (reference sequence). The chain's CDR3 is CASSFGQGNTEAFF. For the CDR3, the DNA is TGTGCCAGCAGTTTCGGACAGGGGAACACTGAAGCTTTCTTT.

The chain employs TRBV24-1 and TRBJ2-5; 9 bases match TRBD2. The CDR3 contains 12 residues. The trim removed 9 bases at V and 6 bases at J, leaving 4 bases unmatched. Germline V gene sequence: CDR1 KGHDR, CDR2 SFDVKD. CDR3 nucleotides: TGTGCCACCGGCGGGGGGGTGCAGACCCAGTACTTC. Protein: CATGGGVQTQYF.

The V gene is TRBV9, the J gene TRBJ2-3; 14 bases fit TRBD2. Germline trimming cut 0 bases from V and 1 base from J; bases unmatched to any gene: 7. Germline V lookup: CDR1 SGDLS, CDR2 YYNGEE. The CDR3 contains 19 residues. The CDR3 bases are TGTGCCAGCAGCGTAGCACCAGGACTAGCGGGGGGCCGCACAGATACGCAGTATTTT. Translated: CASSVAPGLAGGRTDTQYF. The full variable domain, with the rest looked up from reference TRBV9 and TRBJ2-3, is DSGVTQTPKHLITATGQRVTLRCSPRSGDLSVYWYQQSLDQGLQFLIQYYNGEERAKGNILERFSAQQFPDLHSELNLSSLELGDSALYFCASSVAPGLAGGRTDTQYFGPGTRLTVL.

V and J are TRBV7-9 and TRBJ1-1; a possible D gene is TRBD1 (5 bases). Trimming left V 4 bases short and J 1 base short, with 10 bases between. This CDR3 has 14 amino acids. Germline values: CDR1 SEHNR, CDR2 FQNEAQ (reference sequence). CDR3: CASSYDTGNTEAFF. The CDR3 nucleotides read TGTGCCAGCAGCTACGATACAGGGAACACTGAAGCTTTCTTT.

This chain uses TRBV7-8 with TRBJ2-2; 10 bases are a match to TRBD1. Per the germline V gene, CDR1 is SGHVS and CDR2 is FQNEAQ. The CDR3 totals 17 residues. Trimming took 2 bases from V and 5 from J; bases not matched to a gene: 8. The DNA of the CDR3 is TGTGCCAGCAGCTTAATCGGGACAGGGGAGAGGACCGGGGAGCTGTTTTTT. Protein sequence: CASSLIGTGERTGELFF.

The CDR3 sequence: CASSTLTGGPNEQYF. The CDR3, as DNA: TGTGCCAGTAGTACCCTGACAGGAGGTCCCAACGAGCAGTACTTC. The rearrangement joins TRBV19 to TRBJ2-7, with a tentative D call TRBD1 (6 bases). Trimming cost V 4 bases and J 5 bases, with 18 bases left between them. The germline gives CDR1 LNHDA, CDR2 SQIVND (reference sequence). The CDR3 length is 15 residues.

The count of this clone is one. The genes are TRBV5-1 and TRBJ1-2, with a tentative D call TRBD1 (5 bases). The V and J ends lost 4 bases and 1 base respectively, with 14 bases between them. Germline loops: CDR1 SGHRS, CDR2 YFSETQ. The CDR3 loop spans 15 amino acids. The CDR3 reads CASSREGVFNYGYTF. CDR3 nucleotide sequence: TGCGCCAGCAGCCGAGAAGGGGTATTTAACTATGGCTACACCTTC.

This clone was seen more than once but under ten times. CDR3 sequence (DNA): TGCGCCAGCAGCACGGGACTAGACCCCGGGGAGCTGTTTTTT. Encoded protein: CASSTGLDPGELFF. The rearrangement uses TRBV5-1 and TRBJ2-2, with 8 bases lining up with TRBD2. Germline V gene sequence: CDR1 SGHRS, CDR2 YFSETQ. Losses at the gene ends were 4 bases for V and 6 bases for J; bases not matched to a gene: 5. There are 14 residues in the CDR3.